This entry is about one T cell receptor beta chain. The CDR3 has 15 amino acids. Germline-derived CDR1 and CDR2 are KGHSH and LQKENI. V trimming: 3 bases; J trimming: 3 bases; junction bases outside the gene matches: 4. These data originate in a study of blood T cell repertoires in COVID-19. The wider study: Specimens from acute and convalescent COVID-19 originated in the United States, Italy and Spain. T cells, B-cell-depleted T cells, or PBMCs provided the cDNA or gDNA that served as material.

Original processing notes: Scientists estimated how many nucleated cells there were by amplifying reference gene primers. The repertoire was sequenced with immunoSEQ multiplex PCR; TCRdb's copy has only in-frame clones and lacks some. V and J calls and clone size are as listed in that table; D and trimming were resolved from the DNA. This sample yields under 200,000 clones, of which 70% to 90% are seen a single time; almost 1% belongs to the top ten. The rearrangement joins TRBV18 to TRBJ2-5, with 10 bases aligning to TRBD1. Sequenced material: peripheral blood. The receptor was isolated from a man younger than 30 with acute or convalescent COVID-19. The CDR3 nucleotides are TGTGCCAGCTCACCGGGACAGGGGCTTAAAGAGACCCAGTACTTC. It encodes CASSPGQGLKETQYF.